This T cell receptor beta chain was retrieved from a study of identical twins. General study points: Analyses of zero insertions could be partly confounded by invariant MAIT and iNKT cells. Out-of-frame TCR alpha sharing in monozygotic twins exceeded recombination model predictions.

On this clonotype: Its antigen is unknown.

The CDR3 totals 16 residues. Germline CDR1 LGHNA, CDR2 YNFKEQ. V shed 4 bases and J 5 bases; nucleotides not matched to a gene: 8. TCRdb analysed the 5' RACE reads with MiXCR anew, one entry per CDR3 protein. The data hold about 530,000 distinct CDR3 sequences, with around 15% observed a single time. These sequences were also reported in another study, on yellow fever vaccine responses in identical twins.

The sequence came from a woman between 18 and 30 years old in good health. This chain links TRBV4-2 with TRBJ2-1; 10 nucleotides align to TRBD2. Specimen: CD4+ T cells sorted from blood. CDR3 nucleotides: TGTGCCAGCAGCCGACCAGCTAGCGGGGGAAACAATGAGCAGTTCTTC. Amino acids: CASSRPASGGNNEQFF.